The sequence of this T cell receptor (beta chain) was determined in a study of cytomegalovirus exposure and HLA in healthy donors. For the study at large: Approximately 180 million T cells yielded 100 million to 130 million unique TCR beta sequences, as an earlier analysis found. Study observations and caveats: Around 160 TCR beta chains were listed as cytomegalovirus-associated. When analyzed later, a missense DCLRE1C variant was found to be linked to TCR beta V- and J-gene trimming.

Details on this clone: Its antigen remains unknown.

The primer mix had 60 Vbeta and 13 Jbeta primers. The protocol was immunoSEQ multiplex PCR, while the TCRdb copy is restricted to in-frame clones and leaves out a portion. The sample contains about 64,000 clones, about 85% of which appear only once. The V gene lost 3 bases and the J gene lost 9 bases, with 9 bases spanning the gap. CDR3 length equals 12 residues. The germline CDR1 and CDR2 sequences are MDHEN and SYDVKM. The sequence was obtained from a female donor in good health and CMV-seronegative. The gene calls are TRBV28 and TRBJ1-5; D unclear. What was sequenced was PBMCs. The chain's CDR3 is CASSFASWPQHF. The CDR3 DNA follows: TGTGCCAGCAGTTTCGCCAGTTGGCCCCAGCATTTT.